The text below deals with one T cell receptor (beta chain). Antigen specificity is unknown. The data derive from a study of T cell responses to AZD1222 COVID-19 vaccine. General study points: The donor group comprised mostly white British people and more females; the analysis possibly underestimated clonal diversity. There were vaccine-associated CD4 TCRs across spike, dominant at 160-218 and 743-854.

In germline, CDR1 is LNHDA, CDR2 SQIVND (reference sequence). Trimming cost V 6 bases and J 6 bases, with 12 bases left between them. The CDR3 sequence is 13 residues long. Measured with immunoSEQ multiplex PCR; TCRdb has only the in-frame clones, and not every one. The profile shows under 110,000 clones, 90% of them singletons. Material: peripheral blood, obtained 28 days after the second AZD1222 dose. The V and J genes are TRBV19 and TRBJ1-5, with TRBD1 as a possible D gene (6 bases). This clonotype originated in an adult who received the AZD1222 COVID-19 vaccine. The CDR3 region is CASSPGAGQPQHF. As DNA, the CDR3 is TGTGCCAGTAGCCCGGGGGCAGGTCAGCCCCAGCATTTT.